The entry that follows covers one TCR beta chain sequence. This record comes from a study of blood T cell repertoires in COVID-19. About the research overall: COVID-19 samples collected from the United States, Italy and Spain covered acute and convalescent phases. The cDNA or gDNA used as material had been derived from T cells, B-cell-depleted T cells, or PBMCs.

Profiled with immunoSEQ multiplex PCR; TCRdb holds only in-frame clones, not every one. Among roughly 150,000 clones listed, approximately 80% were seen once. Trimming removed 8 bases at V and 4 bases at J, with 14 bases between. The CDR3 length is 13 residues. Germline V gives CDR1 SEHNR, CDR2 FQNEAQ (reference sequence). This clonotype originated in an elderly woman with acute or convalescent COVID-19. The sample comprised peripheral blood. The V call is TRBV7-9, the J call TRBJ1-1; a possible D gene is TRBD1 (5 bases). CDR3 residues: CASRRGGITEAFF. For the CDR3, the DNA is TGTGCCAGCCGACGGGGGGGAATCACTGAAGCTTTCTTT.